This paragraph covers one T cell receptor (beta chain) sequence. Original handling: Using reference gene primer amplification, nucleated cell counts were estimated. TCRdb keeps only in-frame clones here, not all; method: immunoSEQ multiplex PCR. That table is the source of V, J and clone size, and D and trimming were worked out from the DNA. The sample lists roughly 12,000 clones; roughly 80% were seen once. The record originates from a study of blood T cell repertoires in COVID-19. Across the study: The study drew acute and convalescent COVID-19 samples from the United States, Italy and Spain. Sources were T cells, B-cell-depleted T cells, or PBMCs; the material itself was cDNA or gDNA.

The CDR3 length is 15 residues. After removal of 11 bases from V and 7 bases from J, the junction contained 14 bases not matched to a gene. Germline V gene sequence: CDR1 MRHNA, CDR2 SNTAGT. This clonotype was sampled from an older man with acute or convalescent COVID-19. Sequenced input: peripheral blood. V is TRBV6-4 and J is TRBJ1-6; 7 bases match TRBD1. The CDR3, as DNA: TGTGCCGCGCTAGCCTCAGGGGGATCAAATTCACCCCTCCACTTT. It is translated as CAALASGGSNSPLHF.